Presented here are 22 T cell receptor beta chains from one specimen sequenced in a study of patients and donors after allogeneic stem cell transplantation. Each CDR3 protein is one row after TCRdb ran MiXCR on the RT-PCR reads. The sample has approximately 200,000 distinct CDR3 sequences, around 40% seen once. The sequenced sample was blood, either unsorted or a sorted T cell fraction (not recorded which). The receptors derive from a human donor who was either an allogeneic HSCT recipient or a stem cell or donor lymphocyte infusion donor (not recorded which). It is not recorded whose cells these are; they may come from a transplant donor.

The rearrangement links TRBV20-1 to TRBJ1-5, with TRBD1 matching over 8 bases. The CDR3 is made up of 15 amino acids. J gave up 6 bases and V 5 bases, and 12 bases lay outside the gene matches. Looked up from germline, CDR1 is DFQATT and CDR2 is SNEGSKA (reference sequence). This CDR3 is CSAYGGQGQGQPQHF. The CDR3 nucleotides are TGCAGTGCTTACGGTGGACAGGGCCAGGGTCAGCCCCAGCATTTT.

The gene calls are TRBV28 and TRBJ2-7; the D gene is possibly TRBD2 (5 bases). The germline CDR1 and CDR2 sequences are MDHEN and SYDVKM. The length of the CDR3 is 13 residues. Deletions cut 5 bases from V and 0 bases from J, with 8 bases between. The CDR3 region has the DNA TGTGCCAGCAGTCCGGGGTCCTCCTACGAGCAGTACTTC. As protein: CASSPGSSYEQYF. Full variable domain (outside the CDR3, taken from reference TRBV28 and TRBJ2-7): DVKVTQSSRYLVKRTGEKVFLECVQDMDHENMFWYRQDPGLGLRLIYFSYDVKMKEKGDIPEGYSVSREKKERFSLILESASTNQTSMYLCASSPGSSYEQYFGPGTRLTVT.

The chain couples TRBV19 to TRBJ1-1; TRBD1 is a possible D gene (6 bases). The germline CDR1 and CDR2 sequences are LNHDA and SQIVND (reference sequence). Deletions cut 2 bases from V and 11 bases from J, with 12 bases between. This CDR3 has 12 amino acids. The CDR3 reads CASSIQGRAAFF. As DNA, the CDR3 is TGTGCCAGTAGTATACAGGGGAGAGCGGCTTTCTTT. Filled out from reference TRBV19 and TRBJ1-1, the complete variable domain reads DGGITQSPKYLFRKEGQNVTLSCEQNLNHDAMYWYRQDPGQGLRLIYYSQIVNDFQKGDIAEGYSVSREKKESFPLTVTSAQKNPTAFYLCASSIQGRAAFFGQGTRLTVV.

This chain joins TRBV28 and TRBJ1-2, with 8 bases that match TRBD1. Germline lookup yields CDR1 MDHEN and CDR2 SYDVKM. This CDR3 contains 14 residues. V lost 6 bases, J lost 1 base, and 4 bases stayed unmatched. The CDR3 loop reads CASRNTGGNYGYTF. DNA of the CDR3: TGTGCCAGCAGAAATACAGGGGGTAACTATGGCTACACCTTC.

This clonotype has a count of ten or more. The V and J genes are TRBV11-2 and TRBJ1-1, with TRBD1 as a possible D gene (6 bases). V shed 5 bases and J shed 4 bases, with 14 bases lying between them. The CDR3 runs to 14 residues. Germline V CDR1 and CDR2: SGHAT, FQNNGV. The CDR3 DNA sequence: TGTGCCAGCAGCCGGGACACCTGGGCCACTGAAGCTTTCTTT. Translation: CASSRDTWATEAFF. The full variable domain, with the rest looked up from reference TRBV11-2 and TRBJ1-1, is EAGVAQSPRYKIIEKRQSVAFWCNPISGHATLYWYQQILGQGPKLLIQFQNNGVVDDSQLPKDRFSAERLKGVDSTLKIQPAKLEDSAVYLCASSRDTWATEAFFGQGTRLTVV.

This chain joins TRBV7-3 and TRBJ1-1, with 8 positions matching TRBD1. This CDR3 is built from 15 residues. CDR1 is SGHTA, CDR2 FQGTGA, per germline. V dropped 5 bases and J dropped 1; count of bases not matched to a gene: 6. CDR3 sequence (DNA): TGTGCCAGCAGCCCGACAGGGGCCGGGAACACTGAAGCTTTCTTT. Translation gives CASSPTGAGNTEAFF.

This chain uses TRBV12-3 or TRBV12-4 with TRBJ1-2, with D unclear. The CDR3 has 13 amino acids. V shed 6 bases and J shed 5 bases, with 13 bases lying between them. Here the CDR3 DNA reads TGTGCCAGCAGGAGCGGCGCCCAGTATGGCTACACCTTC. It encodes CASRSGAQYGYTF.

The chain links TRBV6-1 to TRBJ1-6, with D possibly being TRBD1 (5 bases). The germline V gene has CDR1 MNHNS and CDR2 SASEGT. The germline V and J ends were trimmed by 6 bases and 8 bases, with 20 bases remaining between them. The CDR3 is 16 residues long. CDR3 DNA sequence: TGTGCCAGCAGACCACCGGCGGGACGGGTGGATTCACCCCTCCACTTT. It yields the protein CASRPPAGRVDSPLHF.

This clonotype was counted only a few times. The V gene is TRBV5-1, the J gene TRBJ1-2, with D uncertain. V lost 6 bases and J lost 4, with 7 bases in between. This CDR3 region has 11 residues. The V gene's germline CDR1 is SGHRS and CDR2 YFSETQ. The CDR3 region is CASTLGYGYTF. Here the CDR3 DNA reads TGCGCCAGCACCCTGGGCTATGGCTACACCTTC. The full variable domain, in which reference TRBV5-1 and TRBJ1-2 provide the parts outside the CDR3, is KAGVTQTPRYLIKTRGQQVTLSCSPISGHRSVSWYQQTPGQGLQFLFEYFSETQRNKGNFPGRFSGRQFSNSRSEMNVSTLELGDSALYLCASTLGYGYTFGSGTRLTVV.

The CDR3 nucleotides read TGTGCCAGCAGGACCGGGACAGGGGGTAACTATGGCTACACCTTC. It yields the protein CASRTGTGGNYGYTF. This sequence joins TRBV6-1 and TRBJ1-2; 11 bases line up with TRBD1. Germline CDR1 reads MNHNS; CDR2 reads SASEGT. V trimming: 6 bases; J trimming: 1 base; junction bases outside the gene matches: 4. The CDR3 length is 15 residues.

This clonotype was observed a few times. J is TRBJ1-1 and V is TRBV20-1, with 7 bases that match TRBD1. Germline values: CDR1 DFQATT, CDR2 SNEGSKA (reference sequence). This CDR3 contains 12 residues. Trimming took 6 bases from V and 4 from J; bases not matched to a gene: 5. Here the CDR3 DNA reads TGCAGTGCGGAAAACAGGGGCACTGAAGCTTTCTTT. Amino acid sequence: CSAENRGTEAFF.

This clonotype was detected many times. The chain carries TRBV12-3 or TRBV12-4 and TRBJ1-1; D is undetermined. V was pared by 1 base and J by 1 base, with 4 bases between. This CDR3 is 13 amino acids long. Written as DNA, the CDR3 is TGTGCCAGCAGTTTAGTGAGGAACACTGAAGCTTTCTTT. Translation gives CASSLVRNTEAFF.

The chain combines TRBV4-1 with TRBJ2-3; 8 nucleotides match TRBD2. With 1 base clipped from V and 4 bases from J, the junction kept 7 bases outside the gene matches. CDR3 length: 16 amino acids. Germline loops: CDR1 MGHRA, CDR2 YSYEKL. In DNA, the CDR3 is TGCGCCAGCAGCCAAGTGACGGGGGGGCTTGCAGATACGCAGTATTTT. Translated: CASSQVTGGLADTQYF.

This clonotype has only a few counts. This sequence joins TRBV9 and TRBJ2-1; 9 nucleotides match TRBD1. V lost 0 bases, J lost 5 bases, and 12 bases stayed unmatched. This CDR3 region has 18 residues. Germline lookup yields CDR1 SGDLS and CDR2 YYNGEE. Written as DNA, the CDR3 is TGTGCCAGCAGCGTAGGTTTGGGGTGGACAGGGGTCCACAATGAGCAGTTCTTC. Translation: CASSVGLGWTGVHNEQFF.

The chain joins TRBV12-3 or TRBV12-4 to TRBJ2-3; D is perhaps TRBD1 (6 bases). V lost 5 bases and J lost 4, with 10 bases in between. CDR3 length equals 13 residues. DNA for the CDR3: TGTGCCAGCAGTGGAGGACAGTCAGATACGCAGTATTTT. It encodes CASSGGQSDTQYF.

This chain links TRBV5-1 with TRBJ1-1; D is unresolved. The CDR3 runs to 13 residues. V was trimmed by 5 bases and J by 2 bases, leaving 10 bases between them. Germline V CDR1 and CDR2: SGHRS, YFSETQ. CDR3 nucleotide sequence: TGCGCCAGCAGATCTGACGTTAACACTGAAGCTTTCTTT. Encoded protein: CASRSDVNTEAFF.

This chain connects TRBV10-3 to TRBJ1-2; D call uncertain. With 2 bases removed from V and 4 bases from J, the gap between germline ends came to 20 bases. CDR3 length: 17 amino acids. Germline-derived CDR1 and CDR2 are ENHRY and SYGVKD. The DNA of the CDR3 is TGTGCCATCAGTGAGGGCCTAGCAGCGAATCTAGTCTATGGCTACACCTTC. It yields the protein CAISEGLAANLVYGYTF.

The chain recombines TRBV10-3 with TRBJ2-7, with D maybe TRBD2 (6 bases). Germline V gene data show CDR1 as ENHRY and CDR2 as SYGVKD. The CDR3 runs to 11 residues. V lost 4 bases and J 6 bases, leaving 7 bases between the germline ends. CDR3 in amino acids: CAISAGGEQYF. CDR3 DNA sequence: TGTGCCATCAGTGCCGGGGGCGAGCAGTACTTC.

This rearrangement joins TRBV6-2 or TRBV6-3 to TRBJ2-7, with no clear D. The CDR3 spans 15 residues. V was shortened by 0 bases and J by 0 bases, with 9 bases between the two germline ends. Germline loops: CDR1 MNHEY, CDR2 SVGEGT. Here the CDR3 DNA reads TGTGCCAGCAGTTACTCGATGAGGAGCTCCTACGAGCAGTACTTC. Encoded protein: CASSYSMRSSYEQYF.

The CDR3 is CASSYQFGATYNSPLHF. The CDR3 region has the DNA TGTGCCAGCAGTTACCAGTTTGGGGCTACCTATAATTCACCCCTCCACTTT. The genes are TRBV6-5 and TRBJ1-6; TRBD1 is a possible D gene (5 bases). V gave up 2 bases and J gave up 2 bases, with 13 bases separating them. CDR1 is MNHEY, CDR2 SVGAGI, per germline. This CDR3 comprises 17 residues.

The genes are TRBV29-1 and TRBJ1-1, with D unresolved. Trimming shortened V by 3 bases and J by 5 bases, and 4 bases separated the two germline ends. The CDR3 totals 10 residues. Per the germline V gene, CDR1 is SQVTM and CDR2 is ANQGSEA. This CDR3 reads CSVDSTEAFF. The CDR3 DNA is TGCAGCGTTGATTCTACTGAAGCTTTCTTT.

V gene TRBV4-3 combines with J gene TRBJ2-3, with D perhaps being TRBD1 or TRBD2 (5 bases each). CDR1 is LGHNA and CDR2 is YSLEER in the germline V gene. CDR3 size: 16 residues. V lost 0 bases and J lost 0, with 10 bases in between. CDR3: CASSQDPGPSTDTQYF. DNA of the CDR3: TGCGCCAGCAGCCAAGACCCGGGGCCAAGCACAGATACGCAGTATTTT.